A selection of T cell receptor beta chains follows, all from one sample in a study of persistence of HIV-infected CD4 T cells. These TCRs' antigens remain unknown. Data came from immunoSEQ multiplex PCR; TCRdb stores just in-frame clones and leaves some out. The top ten hold 4% to 5% of the sample, which has 25,000 to 30,000 clones, roughly four fifths seen once. This sample comprised CD4+ T cells sorted from PBMCs after approximately 20-hour stimulation, obtained from a patient who received antiretroviral therapy. The receptors stem from an adult man with HIV who was CMV-seropositive. Each CDR3 is given with its conserved first and last residue. The D gene is left open where the match is weak. Rows give clone size only sometimes, using once, few, many, or a class for an expanded clone.

V gene	J gene	D gene	clone size	CDR3 DNA	CDR3 protein
TRBV12-3/TRBV12-4	TRBJ2-4	.	.	TGTGCCAGCAGTTTGGTAGCCAAAAACATTCAGTACTTC	CASSLVAKNIQYF
TRBV10-3	TRBJ2-2	.	.	TGTGCCACCTCCCAAACCGGGACGGCGAACACCGGGGAGCTGTTTTTT	CATSQTGTANTGELFF
TRBV28	TRBJ1-3	.	.	TGTGCCAGCACTCGAGGGGCGGGATTTATGAGAAACACCATATATTTT	CASTRGAGFMRNTIYF
TRBV7-8	TRBJ1-5	.	.	TGTGCCAGCAGCTGGAGGGGATCGGGTTACAATCAGCCCCAGCATTTT	CASSWRGSGYNQPQHF
TRBV7-9	TRBJ2-2	TRBD1	.	TGTGCCAGCAACCTAGTCGGACAGGCCAACACCGGGGAGCTGTTTTTT	CASNLVGQANTGELFF
TRBV7-3	TRBJ2-1	TRBD2	.	TGTGCCAGCCGGACTAGCGGGGGGGCCAATGAGCAGTTCTTC	CASRTSGGANEQFF
TRBV28	TRBJ2-7	.	few	TGTGCCAGTCAGCCCCCCCGGCTGGGGGAAGGCTCCTACGAGCAGTACTTC	CASQPPRLGEGSYEQYF
TRBV7-9	TRBJ2-7	.	few	TGTGCCAGCAGCTTTCGAAGGGATGGGACCTACGAGCAGTACTTC	CASSFRRDGTYEQYF
TRBV28	TRBJ2-7	.	.	TGTGCCAGCAGGGGGAGTTCCTACGAGCAGTACTTC	CASRGSSYEQYF
TRBV28	TRBJ2-3	.	.	TGTGCCAGCAGTAGGGACATCGGCACAGATACGCAGTATTTT	CASSRDIGTDTQYF
TRBV5-1	TRBJ1-1	TRBD1	.	TGCGCCAGCAGCCCCCAGACAGGGGGCTCTGAAGCTTTCTTT	CASSPQTGGSEAFF
TRBV2	TRBJ2-7	.	.	TGTGCCAGCAGGGTGCGGACATCTTACGAGCAGTACTTC	CASRVRTSYEQYF
TRBV28	TRBJ1-5	.	few	TGTGCCAGCAGGGGCACACAGGCGTATCAGCCCCAGCATTTT	CASRGTQAYQPQHF
TRBV28	TRBJ1-2	.	.	TGTGCCAGCGCTAACGATCGGACTAACTATGGCTACACCTTC	CASANDRTNYGYTF
TRBV5-1	TRBJ1-5	.	.	TGCGCCAGCAGCTTAGATAGCAATCAGCCCCAGCATTTT	CASSLDSNQPQHF